Below, 18 T cell receptor beta chains from the same sample are listed, as sequenced in a study of T cell repertoires in cytomegalovirus infection. Their specific antigens are unknown. One entry per CDR3 protein, called by TCRdb with MiXCR from the reads. The top ten hold roughly an eighth of the sample, which has about 920,000 distinct CDR3 sequences, 31% seen once. The sequencing used cultured CD8+ T cells from PBMCs, collected from culture after CMV antigen stimulation. These receptor sequences come from a human donor in good health (CMV status not recorded). Some clones in this sample may be carry-over from other donors' samples.

This clonotype was seen ten or more times. The chain combines TRBV7-9 with TRBJ1-2, with a weak D call TRBD1 (5 bases). The CDR3 totals 14 residues. The germline V gene has CDR1 SEHNR and CDR2 FQNEAQ (reference sequence). Deletions cut 1 base from V and 8 bases from J, with 14 bases between. The CDR3 loop is CASSLVNGAGGYTF. CDR3 DNA sequence: TGTGCCAGCAGCTTAGTGAACGGGGCAGGAGGCTACACCTTC.

This clonotype was detected only a few times. The rearrangement links TRBV7-9 to TRBJ1-5; a possible D gene is TRBD1 (5 bases). The CDR3 consists of 15 residues. V was cut by 5 bases and J by 2 bases, with 13 bases left in between. CDR1 is SEHNR and CDR2 is FQNEAQ in the germline V gene (reference sequence). The CDR3 sequence: CASSDKGGGNQPQHF. CDR3 nucleotide sequence: TGTGCCAGCAGCGACAAAGGAGGGGGCAATCAGCCCCAGCATTTT.

This clonotype appeared a few times. V is TRBV9 and J is TRBJ1-5; D possibly corresponds to TRBD1 (6 bases). The V end lost 4 bases, the J end lost 5 bases, and 16 bases lay between the germline ends. This CDR3 has 15 residues. Per germline, CDR1 SGDLS and CDR2 YYNGEE. The CDR3: CASSLQGYVDQPQHF. The CDR3 DNA is TGTGCCAGCAGCTTACAGGGATATGTCGATCAGCCCCAGCATTTT.

This chain uses TRBV12-3 or TRBV12-4 with TRBJ2-1; D may be TRBD1 or TRBD2 (5 bases each). V dropped 6 bases and J dropped 2 bases, with 17 bases sitting between them. There are 16 residues in the CDR3. The CDR3 sequence: CASRSRGRSTYNEQFF. CDR3 bases: TGTGCCAGCAGATCTCGGGGCCGTTCCACCTACAATGAGCAGTTCTTC.

This clonotype has a handful of counts. The V call is TRBV12-3 or TRBV12-4, the J call TRBJ2-1; D is perhaps TRBD2 (6 bases). This CDR3 region has 16 residues. V gave up 4 bases and J gave up 8 bases, with 21 bases separating them. Here the CDR3 reads CASSSSTGRKDDEQFF. CDR3 nucleotides: TGTGCCAGCAGTTCATCGACCGGGAGAAAAGATGATGAGCAGTTCTTC.

This rearrangement joins TRBV10-3 to TRBJ1-2; no reliable D call. V lost 3 bases, J lost 6 bases, and 14 bases lay in between. The length of the CDR3 is 14 residues. Germline loops: CDR1 ENHRY, CDR2 SYGVKD. The CDR3 region is CAISDRTEQHGYTF. CDR3 nucleotide sequence: TGTGCCATCAGTGACCGGACGGAGCAACATGGCTACACCTTC.

CDR3 in amino acids: CASKFTQDSLEQYV. The CDR3, as DNA: TGTGCCAGCAAATTCACGCAAGACAGTCTCGAGCAGTACGTC. This chain links TRBV6-6 with TRBJ2-7; D possibly corresponds to TRBD1 (5 bases). The germline V gene has CDR1 MNHNY and CDR2 SVGAGI (reference sequence). V lost 7 bases, J lost 6 bases, and 19 bases lay in between. CDR3 length: 14 residues.

A few counts support this clonotype. CDR3 coding DNA: TGTGCCAGCAGTTTCTTTGGAGGGGCGCCCGGTAAAAAGGATGAAAAACTGTTTTTT. As protein: CASSFFGGAPGKKDEKLFF. This chain uses TRBV12-3 or TRBV12-4 with TRBJ1-4; the D gene is possibly TRBD1 (5 bases). V lost 3 bases and J 6 bases, leaving 26 bases between the germline ends. This CDR3 is 19 amino acids long.

This clonotype has just a few counts. The chain uses TRBV27 and TRBJ2-1; no reliable D call. The CDR3 spans 14 residues. V lost 4 bases, J lost 5 bases, and 12 bases lay in between. CDR1 and CDR2 (germline): MNHEY, SMNVEV (reference sequence). DNA for the CDR3: TGTGCCAGCAGTTCAGGTAGTAGTAACAATGAGCAGTTCTTC. Translated, it gives CASSSGSSNNEQFF.

DNA for the CDR3: TGTGCCAGCAGTTTTGGGAGTCCTAGCTCCTACGAGCAGTACGTC. Amino acid sequence: CASSFGSPSSYEQYV. This chain joins TRBV27 and TRBJ2-7; a weak D match, TRBD2 (5 bases). V was pared by 3 bases and J by 0 bases, with 12 bases between. CDR3 size: 15 residues. Per the germline V gene, CDR1 is MNHEY and CDR2 is SMNVEV (reference sequence).

In its sample, this clonotype was seen a few times. One end of the junction does not line up with germline, which may come from a read error. The chain joins TRBV5-5 to TRBJ1-1, with 10 positions matching TRBD1. Germline CDR1 is SGHKS and CDR2 is YYEKEE (reference sequence). CDR3 length: 14 residues. The chain's CDR3 is CASSLDRGVPEAFF. CDR3 DNA: TGTGCCAGCAGTTTGGACAGGGGGGTGCCTGAAGCTTTCTTT.

CDR3 sequence (DNA): TGTGTCTCCGGGACAGGGGGGAGCGGCTACACCTTC. Its translation is CVSGTGGSGYTF. The chain uses TRBV27 and TRBJ1-2; TRBD1 matches 11 bases. The CDR3 sequence is 12 residues long. Germline-derived CDR1 and CDR2 are MNHEY and SMNVEV (reference sequence).

This clonotype was recorded a few times. The chain has TRBV18 and TRBJ1-1, with 10 bases aligning to TRBD1. Trimming cost V 4 bases and J 9 bases; bases outside gene matches: 14. Germline loops: CDR1 KGHSH, CDR2 LQKENI. CDR3 length equals 16 residues. The CDR3 protein is CASSRPDQMGQGQAFF. CDR3 DNA: TGTGCCAGCTCACGGCCAGACCAAATGGGACAGGGGCAAGCTTTCTTT.

The chain uses TRBV28 and TRBJ1-5, with D possibly being TRBD1 (6 bases). The CDR3 has 17 residues. Germline V gives CDR1 MDHEN, CDR2 SYDVKM. Trimming took 2 bases from V and 2 from J, leaving 16 bases between them. The CDR3 reads CASSLRHRVVGNQPQHF. The CDR3 DNA reads as TGTGCCAGCAGTTTAAGACACAGGGTCGTAGGCAATCAGCCCCAGCATTTT.

The gene calls are TRBV7-8 and TRBJ1-2; D possibly corresponds to TRBD1 (5 bases). CDR3 length equals 14 residues. Germline V gene lookup returns CDR1 SGHVS and CDR2 FQNEAQ. V dropped 1 base and J dropped 9 bases, with 15 bases sitting between them. The CDR3 DNA reads TGTGCCAGCAGCTTAGAGTCGGGGGATCAGCGCTACACCTTC. Translation gives CASSLESGDQRYTF.

V and J are TRBV19 and TRBJ2-4; maybe TRBD2 (5 bases). Per germline, CDR1 LNHDA and CDR2 SQIVND (reference sequence). The CDR3 spans 14 residues. Deletions cut 8 bases from V and 6 bases from J, with 17 bases between. The CDR3 DNA follows: TGTGCCAGTCAAGACCCCGCGGGTTCAAACATTCAGTACTTC. Encoded protein: CASQDPAGSNIQYF.

This clonotype was recorded a few times. CDR3 sequence reads: CASSYSGQYTGELFF. In nucleotides, the CDR3 is TGTGCCAGCAGTTACTCGGGACAGTACACCGGGGAGCTGTTTTTT. The chain couples TRBV6-2 or TRBV6-3 to TRBJ2-2; 7 nucleotides align to TRBD1. The CDR3 sequence is 15 residues long. Germline V gives CDR1 MNHEY, CDR2 SVGEGT. V dropped 0 bases and J dropped 3; count of bases not matched to a gene: 1.

The chain carries TRBV5-4 and TRBJ2-6; possibly TRBD1 for D (7 bases). Trimming shortened V by 8 bases and J by 0 bases, and 15 bases separated the two germline ends. The CDR3 extends over 16 amino acids. Germline values: CDR1 SGHNT, CDR2 YYREEE (reference sequence). The CDR3, as DNA: TGTGCCAGTCCCTCGCGGGACAGCTCTGGGGCCAACGTCCTGACTTTC. Its protein product is CASPSRDSSGANVLTF.